This T cell receptor beta chain was sequenced for a study of CD8+ T cells in alopecia areata. Broader study findings: Having one nonresponder leaves uncertain how baseline CD8+ expansion relates to response. Many expanded lesional clones remained in scalp and blood on tofacitinib.

The V gene's germline CDR1 is LNHNV and CDR2 YYDKDF (reference sequence). The V end lost 5 bases, the J end lost 2 bases, and 15 bases lay between the germline ends. The length of the CDR3 is 15 residues. Points on this clone: What it binds is not known.

Treatment reported: oral pan-JAK inhibitor, 5-10 mg twice daily. Researchers took lesional scalp punch biopsies and peripheral blood from people who were alopecia areata patients. Following extraction, RNA underwent reverse transcription to cDNA, which served as the sequencing template. TCRdb keeps only in-frame clones here, not all; method: immunoSEQ multiplex PCR. This sample has 150,000 to 200,000 clones, with around 59% found just once. The sequence came from a human donor with alopecia areata. The chain links TRBV15 to TRBJ2-5, with D possibly TRBD2 on 6 matching bases. Here the sequenced sample was CD4+ T cells sorted from blood, taken at week 24, from a patient treated with tofacitinib. The CDR3 DNA reads as TGTGCCACCAGCGGATTTGGGGCGGGGCAAGAGACCCAGTACTTC. It is translated as CATSGFGAGQETQYF.